The 9 T cell receptor beta chains listed next were all sequenced from one sample in a study of shared clonotypes between healthy human individuals (dated by TCRdb to 2020 to 2022). CD8 naive samples consisted of CD45RO-negative cells that were positively selected for CCR7, yielding a CD45RA+CCR7+ population without TemRA cells. The library was obtained by the immunoSEQ multiplex PCR assay. In TCRdb, the immuneACCESS table is reduced to in-frame sequences with V and J assigned. These tables do not hold every clone; where another copy was compared, an unresolved V gene accounts for under half, and the others remain unexplained. For this sample the table gives roughly 850,000 clones, of which approximately 96% were detected only once. About 0.22% of the sample is held by the ten biggest clonotypes. Sequencing input: naive CD8+ T cells sorted from blood. What the cell subset or site label conveys for this sample: CD45RA+CCR7+. The source of these receptors is a man under 40 in good health.

The sample holds one count of this clone. The chain joins TRBV7-9 to TRBJ2-3, with TRBD1 matching 8 bases. The V and J ends lost 5 bases and 5 bases, in that order; junction bases with no gene match: 15. This CDR3 has 17 residues. Germline assignment: CDR1 SEHNR and CDR2 FQNEAQ (reference sequence). The CDR3 bases are TGTGCCAGCAGCCATACACAACAGGGGGAATTAGGAGATACGCAGTATTTT. It encodes CASSHTQQGELGDTQYF.

V gene TRBV5-5 combines with J gene TRBJ2-1, with D tentatively TRBD2 (5 bases). V was cut by 1 base and J by 7 bases, with 18 bases left in between. The CDR3 contains 16 residues. Germline lookup yields CDR1 SGHKS and CDR2 YYEKEE (reference sequence). CDR3 protein: CASSLFFGSERNEQFF. CDR3 bases: TGTGCCAGCAGCTTGTTTTTCGGGTCAGAGCGGAATGAGCAGTTCTTC.

This clone was detected only a few times. The J gene is TRBJ2-7, the V gene TRBV27; D might be TRBD1 (6 bases). V was clipped by 4 bases and J by 0 bases, with 7 bases between them. This CDR3 comprises 13 residues. The germline V gene has CDR1 MNHEY and CDR2 SMNVEV (reference sequence). CDR3 region: CASSWDNSYEQYF. The CDR3 DNA reads as TGTGCCAGCAGTTGGGACAACTCCTACGAGCAGTACTTC.

The chain has TRBV10-2 and TRBJ2-7; the match to TRBD2 covers 14 bases. The CDR3 runs to 16 residues. V was clipped by 2 bases and J by 4 bases; unmatched bases: 4. Germline loops: CDR1 WSHSY, CDR2 SAAADI. CDR3 nucleotide sequence: TGCGCCAGCAGTGAGGGGACTAGCGGGAGTTCTTACGAGCAGTACTTC. This sequence encodes CASSEGTSGSSYEQYF.

The J gene is TRBJ2-1, the V gene TRBV6-1, with 12 bases matching TRBD1. CDR1 is MNHNS and CDR2 is SASEGT in the germline V gene. CDR3 length: 16 amino acids. J lost 4 bases, V lost 4 bases, and 5 bases had no gene match. The CDR3 sequence is CASSAGTGGLYNEQFF. CDR3 DNA: TGTGCCAGCAGTGCCGGGACAGGGGGCCTATACAATGAGCAGTTCTTC.

The chain is built from TRBV13 and TRBJ1-2, with D possibly being TRBD1 (5 bases). Per the germline V gene, CDR1 is PRHDT and CDR2 is FYEKMQ (reference sequence). The CDR3 contains 12 residues. V was clipped by 5 bases and J by 8 bases, with 12 bases between them. The CDR3 DNA reads TGTGCCAGCAGCGTCTCGGGGGACGGCTACACCTTC. Residues: CASSVSGDGYTF.

The chain carries TRBV29-1 and TRBJ2-5; D remains unclear. Germline lookup yields CDR1 SQVTM and CDR2 ANQGSEA. V dropped 7 bases and J dropped 3 bases, with 6 bases sitting between them. The CDR3 runs 10 residues. The CDR3 sequence: CSGIEETQYF. Here the CDR3 DNA reads TGCAGCGGTATCGAAGAGACCCAGTACTTC.

The chain carries TRBV10-2 and TRBJ2-1, with unresolved D. V lost 7 bases, J lost 1 base, and 14 bases lay in between. This CDR3 contains 15 residues. CDR1 WSHSY and CDR2 SAAADI come from the germline V gene. The CDR3 sequence: CASKRLGESYNEQFF. The CDR3 nucleotides are TGCGCCAGCAAAAGACTTGGAGAGTCCTACAATGAGCAGTTCTTC.

The chain couples TRBV27 to TRBJ2-4, with D possibly being TRBD1 or TRBD2 (5 bases each). Germline-derived CDR1 and CDR2 are MNHEY and SMNVEV (reference sequence). V gave up 2 bases and J gave up 6 bases, with 14 bases separating them. The CDR3 runs 15 residues. The CDR3: CASSLVTAGGNIQYF. In nucleotides, the CDR3 is TGTGCCAGCAGTTTAGTCACAGCTGGGGGAAACATTCAGTACTTC.